What follows describes a single T cell receptor beta chain. Antigen: not known. This CDR3 comprises 15 residues. CDR1 and CDR2 (germline): SEHNR, FQNEAQ (reference sequence). J was trimmed by 11 bases and V by 5 bases; bases with no gene match: 14. The data are from a study of OX40 agonist ivuxolimab in advanced cancers. Here immunoSEQ multiplex PCR was the method, and the copy in TCRdb shows in-frame clones only, minus some. The sample has about 73,000 clones; 86% are singletons. Study-level results: Clonal expansion by week 6 occurred in CD4+ and CD8+ blood T cells (at 0.1 to 3.0 mg/kg).

The chain is built from TRBV7-9 and TRBJ1-5; 8 positions match TRBD1. This receptor was taken from an adult with an advanced solid tumor such as melanoma, head and neck, liver or kidney cancer. Sequenced here: CD4+ or CD8+ T cells sorted from blood, sampled in a trial of the OX40 agonist ivuxolimab. The CDR3 nucleotides read TGTGCCAGCAGCCGAGTCGGCAGGGGGCTCACGGCCCAGCATTTT. Its protein is CASSRVGRGLTAQHF.